The 24 T cell receptor beta chains below all came from one sample that was sequenced in a study of blood T cells in healthy people across ages. For the second PCR, which ran for 7 to 11 cycles, a sample-barcoded 5' primer and a J-beta primer mix were used. Each CDR3 protein gets one entry after TCRdb re-called the 5' RACE reads with MiXCR. The sample has around 600,000 distinct CDR3 sequences, around half seen once; the top ten hold roughly 24%. Specimen: blood. The receptor source for this set is a man older than 75 in good health.

The rearrangement links TRBV7-2 to TRBJ1-6; tentative D call: TRBD1 (5 bases). The V end lost 1 base, the J end lost 1 base, and 11 bases lay between the germline ends. This CDR3 contains 17 residues. Germline V gives CDR1 SGHTA, CDR2 FQGNSA. The CDR3 DNA reads TGTGCCAGCAGCTTAGTTACAGGAGTTTCCTATAATTCACCCCTCCACTTT. Its protein is CASSLVTGVSYNSPLHF.

The chain joins TRBV5-1 to TRBJ2-2; maybe TRBD2 (6 bases). The germline CDR1 and CDR2 sequences are SGHRS and YFSETQ. The CDR3 totals 16 residues. Trimming took 0 bases from V and 0 from J, leaving 9 bases between them. The CDR3 region has the DNA TGCGCCAGCAGCTTGGCCGGGACTGCGAACACCGGGGAGCTGTTTTTT. Encoded protein: CASSLAGTANTGELFF.

This chain joins TRBV6-2 or TRBV6-3 and TRBJ2-1, with 8 bases matching TRBD1. The germline V gene encodes CDR1 MNHEY and CDR2 SVGEGT. Germline trimming cut 2 bases from V and 4 bases from J; bases unmatched to any gene: 4. This CDR3 has 15 residues. The CDR3 DNA follows: TGTGCCAGCAGTTACCGACAGGGGACTTACAATGAGCAGTTCTTC. Translated, it gives CASSYRQGTYNEQFF.

The chain combines TRBV12-3 or TRBV12-4 with TRBJ2-5; D gene ambiguous. V was cut by 3 bases and J by 11 bases, with 16 bases left in between. The CDR3 covers 13 residues. The CDR3 loop reads CASSFVGNNEQYF. DNA of the CDR3: TGTGCCAGCAGTTTTGTGGGGAACAATGAGCAGTACTTC.

This clonotype was observed a few times. The chain recombines TRBV2 with TRBJ1-4; possible D gene TRBD1, 5 bases. CDR3 length equals 16 residues. The V gene lost 2 bases and the J gene lost 0 bases, with 10 bases spanning the gap. Per germline, CDR1 SNHLY and CDR2 FYNNEI. This CDR3 is CASSETRGTTNEKLFF. The CDR3 nucleotides read TGTGCCAGCAGTGAAACGAGGGGCACAACTAATGAAAAACTGTTTTTT.

CDR3 sequence: CASSYYPPGRGGTNEKLFF. The CDR3 DNA reads as TGTGCCAGCAGTTACTACCCACCGGGACGGGGAGGAACTAATGAAAAACTGTTTTTT. This chain uses TRBV6-5 with TRBJ1-4, with a weak D call TRBD1 (5 bases). The CDR3 sequence is 19 residues long. V lost 1 base to trimming and J lost 1 base, with 19 bases between them. Germline V gene lookup returns CDR1 MNHEY and CDR2 SVGAGI.

This clonotype was seen a single time. A much larger clonotype is one base distant, so this may be a read error. J is TRBJ2-3 and V is TRBV6-6; 8 positions agree with TRBD1. This CDR3 has 15 residues. Germline V gene lookup returns CDR1 MNHNY and CDR2 SVGAGI (reference sequence). The CDR3 loop is CAGSDRGLGTDTQYF. In nucleotides, the CDR3 is TGTGCCGGCAGTGACAGGGGATTGGGCACAGATACGCAGTATTTT.

The sample holds a few counts of this clonotype. This chain links TRBV7-3 with TRBJ2-3, with 9 bases matching TRBD2. The germline V gene has CDR1 SGHTA and CDR2 FQGTGA. J was trimmed by 2 bases and V by 6 bases; bases with no gene match: 9. This CDR3 region has 16 residues. In DNA, the CDR3 is TGTGCCAGCAGTGGGCGGGGGGGACCTTCCACAGATACGCAGTATTTT. This sequence encodes CASSGRGGPSTDTQYF.

The V and J genes are TRBV11-2 and TRBJ2-5, with a possible D match to TRBD1 (6 bases). From germline, CDR1 is SGHAT and CDR2 FQNNGV. CDR3 size: 19 residues. V lost 5 bases and J lost 3, with 28 bases in between. The CDR3 reads CASSLGQGLHQKREETQYF. CDR3 bases: TGTGCCAGCAGCCTCGGGCAGGGGCTACATCAAAAGAGGGAAGAGACCCAGTACTTC.

This clonotype was counted a few times. V usage is TRBV4-3 and J usage is TRBJ2-1; 11 bases map to TRBD1. Germline loops: CDR1 LGHNA, CDR2 YSLEER. V gave up 0 bases and J gave up 6 bases; unmatched junction bases: 16. This CDR3 contains 20 residues. The CDR3: CASSQDFLEPGQGVRNEQFF. For the CDR3, the DNA is TGCGCCAGCAGCCAAGATTTTTTAGAACCGGGACAGGGGGTTCGCAATGAGCAGTTCTTC.

In this sample, this clonotype turned up a few times. The rearrangement uses TRBV5-1 and TRBJ2-7, with TRBD1 identical over 7 bases. Germline trimming cut 5 bases from V and 4 bases from J; bases unmatched to any gene: 3. There are 12 residues in the CDR3. Germline V gene data show CDR1 as SGHRS and CDR2 as YFSETQ. The CDR3 bases are TGCGCCAGCAGACAGGACAGGTACGAGCAGTACTTC. The encoded protein is CASRQDRYEQYF.

A single count supports this clonotype. This clone may be a read error of a much larger clone one base away. The rearrangement links TRBV6-5 to TRBJ2-2; the D gene could be TRBD1 or TRBD2 (5 bases each). CDR1 MNHEY and CDR2 SVGAGI come from the germline V gene. This CDR3 has 14 residues. The CDR3 DNA is TGTGCCAGCACGACAGAAGCGAACACCGGGGAGCTGCTTTTT. Translated, it gives CASTTEANTGELLF.

The sample holds a few counts of this clonotype. This chain links TRBV20-1 with TRBJ2-3, with a possible D match to TRBD2 (6 bases). V lost 3 bases and J lost 1, with 23 bases in between. CDR1 and CDR2 from the germline V gene are DFQATT and SNEGSKA (reference sequence). This CDR3 is built from 18 residues. CDR3 nucleotides: TGCAGTGCTAGTCCCCCTGTCGGGGGAAGCTATGGCACAGATACGCAGTATTTT. It encodes CSASPPVGGSYGTDTQYF.

A few counts support this clonotype. The gene calls are TRBV9 and TRBJ2-3; D unresolved. From germline, CDR1 is SGDLS and CDR2 YYNGEE. The CDR3 loop spans 15 amino acids. V was cut by 1 base and J by 6 bases, with 15 bases left in between. CDR3 region: CASSVTGQMGDTQYF. CDR3 nucleotide sequence: TGTGCCAGCAGCGTAACTGGTCAGATGGGGGATACGCAGTATTTT. Variable domain in full (rest from reference TRBV9 and TRBJ2-3): DSGVTQTPKHLITATGQRVTLRCSPRSGDLSVYWYQQSLDQGLQFLIQYYNGEERAKGNILERFSAQQFPDLHSELNLSSLELGDSALYFCASSVTGQMGDTQYFGPGTRLTVL.

The chain is built from TRBV6-6 and TRBJ2-5; no clear D. V was trimmed by 2 bases and J by 1 base, leaving 8 bases between them. Germline V lookup: CDR1 MNHNY, CDR2 SVGAGI (reference sequence). The CDR3 length is 14 residues. The chain's CDR3 is CASSYPGSQETQYF. The CDR3 DNA reads TGTGCCAGCAGTTACCCCGGCAGCCAAGAGACCCAGTACTTC.

This clonotype showed up just a few times. The chain joins TRBV7-3 to TRBJ2-1; either TRBD1 or TRBD2 may fit D (7 bases each). The germline V gene has CDR1 SGHTA and CDR2 FQGTGA. The CDR3 is 16 amino acids. V was pared by 4 bases and J by 0 bases, with 13 bases between. In DNA form, the CDR3 reads TGTGCCAGCAGCTCAGGGGGAGGGAGCTCCTACAATGAGCAGTTCTTC. Translated, it gives CASSSGGGSSYNEQFF.

This chain joins TRBV11-2 and TRBJ2-5; D possibly corresponds to TRBD2 (6 bases). The germline gives CDR1 SGHAT, CDR2 FQNNGV. There are 14 residues in the CDR3. The V end was cut by 2 bases, the J end by 4 bases, with 11 bases between. The CDR3 loop reads CASSLNGGGETQYF. DNA of the CDR3: TGTGCCAGCAGCTTAAACGGGGGAGGAGAGACCCAGTACTTC.

This chain connects TRBV10-3 to TRBJ1-1; D not certain. Trimming took off 0 bases at V and 1 base at J, with 6 bases between the two ends. The CDR3 loop spans 14 amino acids. Germline V gene data show CDR1 as ENHRY and CDR2 as SYGVKD. The CDR3 DNA is TGTGCCATCAGTGAGTCTCGGACGAACACTGAAGCTTTCTTT. Amino acid sequence: CAISESRTNTEAFF.

This clonotype occurred many times. This chain uses TRBV29-1 with TRBJ2-7; 11 bases are a match to TRBD2. With 2 bases clipped from V and 2 bases from J, the junction kept 5 bases outside the gene matches. This CDR3 is 15 amino acids long. Germline assignment: CDR1 SQVTM and CDR2 ANQGSEA. The CDR3 loop is CSVELAGGVPYEQYF. The DNA of the CDR3 is TGCAGCGTTGAACTAGCGGGGGGAGTTCCCTACGAGCAGTACTTC.

This clonotype turned up a few times. The chain uses TRBV3-1 and TRBJ1-4; D might be TRBD1 (6 bases). V lost 1 base to trimming and J lost 4 bases, with 13 bases between them. The CDR3 consists of 16 residues. CDR1 LGHDT and CDR2 YNNKEL come from the germline V gene (reference sequence). Written as DNA, the CDR3 is TGTGCCAGCAGCCAAGGCCCCACAGGGTATAATGAAAAACTGTTTTTT. Amino acids: CASSQGPTGYNEKLFF. The full variable domain, in which reference TRBV3-1 and TRBJ1-4 provide the parts outside the CDR3, is DTAVSQTPKYLVTQMGNDKSIKCEQNLGHDTMYWYKQDSKKFLKIMFSYNNKELIINETVPNRFSPKSPDKAHLNLHINSLELGDSAVYFCASSQGPTGYNEKLFFGSGTQLSVL.

This clonotype was picked up one time. This sequence joins TRBV12-3 or TRBV12-4 and TRBJ2-3; 8 nucleotides match TRBD2. This CDR3 spans 16 amino acids. V was pared by 4 bases and J by 4 bases, with 10 bases of the junction left unmatched. This chain's CDR3 is CASSSPQLAAADTQYF. The CDR3 DNA is TGTGCCAGCAGTTCCCCCCAACTAGCGGCCGCAGATACGCAGTATTTT.

Remarks on this clonotype: A much larger clonotype is one base distant, so this may be a read error. The chain combines TRBV9 with TRBJ2-1; 8 positions agree with TRBD2. Near its end, the DNA agrees better with TRBJ2-7, so the J call may be wrong. Germline CDR1 reads SGDLS; CDR2 reads YYNGEE. This CDR3 is built from 15 residues. The CDR3 region has the DNA TGTGCCAGCAGCGGCGGGGGGAGGGCGTACAATGAGCAGTACTTC. Translation: CASSGGGRAYNEQYF.

In its sample, this clonotype was seen once. V usage is TRBV20-1 and J usage is TRBJ2-5, with 8 nucleotides matching TRBD2. V shed 0 bases, J shed 3 bases, and the junction held 6 bases outside the gene matches. The germline gives CDR1 DFQATT, CDR2 SNEGSKA (reference sequence). The length of the CDR3 is 15 residues. The CDR3 nucleotides are TGCAGTGCTAGAGATAGTCGGGGGGGCAAAGAGACCCAGTACTTC. Translated, it gives CSARDSRGGKETQYF.

This clonotype was seen more than once but under ten times. J is TRBJ1-2 and V is TRBV29-1, with unresolved D. The V end lost 3 bases, the J end lost 4 bases, and 6 bases lay between the germline ends. The germline V gene has CDR1 SQVTM and CDR2 ANQGSEA. This CDR3 region has 11 residues. The CDR3 bases are TGCAGCGTTGACCCCGTCTATGGCTACACCTTC. Translation gives CSVDPVYGYTF.